The next 8 T cell receptor beta chains were all read from a single sample in a study of blood T cell repertoires in COVID-19. The table came from immunoSEQ multiplex PCR; TCRdb's copy has only in-frame clones and leaves some out. The table includes over 75,000 clones, 75% to 85% detected once. The sequencing sample was made of peripheral blood. The source of these receptors is a woman aged 50 to 60 with acute or convalescent COVID-19.

This clone showed up just a few times. This sequence joins TRBV29-1 and TRBJ2-1; 7 bases map to TRBD2. Germline values: CDR1 SQVTM, CDR2 ANQGSEA. The CDR3 is made up of 13 amino acids. V lost 5 bases and J lost 5; bases outside the gene matches: 6. CDR3 nucleotides: TGCAGCGTTCGAAGCGGGGCCCACAATGAGCAGTTCTTC. Translated, it gives CSVRSGAHNEQFF.

A single count supports this clone. The chain uses TRBV6-5 and TRBJ2-7; D call uncertain. Germline lookup yields CDR1 MNHEY and CDR2 SVGAGI. This CDR3 region has 11 residues. Trimming removed 5 bases from V and 4 bases from J, with 6 bases in between. The CDR3: CASSPMYEQYF. CDR3 nucleotide sequence: TGTGCCAGCAGTCCCATGTACGAGCAGTACTTC.

This sequence joins TRBV27 and TRBJ2-3; D might be TRBD1 (5 bases). CDR3 size: 15 residues. The germline CDR1 and CDR2 sequences are MNHEY and SMNVEV (reference sequence). Trimming cost V 8 bases and J 1 base, with 16 bases left between them. The CDR3 nucleotides are TGTGCCAGCGCTCTGAGCAGGGCGGGCACAGATACGCAGTATTTT. Its translation is CASALSRAGTDTQYF.

V gene TRBV20-1 combines with J gene TRBJ1-6, with D tentatively TRBD1 (5 bases). CDR1 and CDR2 (germline): DFQATT, SNEGSKA (reference sequence). This CDR3 contains 11 residues. With 6 bases removed from V and 13 bases from J, the gap between germline ends came to 13 bases. This CDR3 reads CSAATGEPLHF. CDR3 DNA sequence: TGCAGTGCGGCTACGGGGGAGCCCCTCCACTTT.

This clone was detected only once. The chain couples TRBV9 to TRBJ2-4; 7 positions match TRBD1. The CDR3 has 16 residues. V lost 3 bases and J lost 2; bases outside the gene matches: 8. Germline loops: CDR1 SGDLS, CDR2 YYNGEE. This chain's CDR3 is CASSALDRATKNIQYF. The CDR3, as DNA: TGTGCCAGCAGCGCCTTAGACAGGGCCACCAAAAACATTCAGTACTTC.

This clone turned up a few times. The chain recombines TRBV6-5 with TRBJ1-2; TRBD1 matches at 10 bases. Germline CDR1 MNHEY, CDR2 SVGAGI. The CDR3 has 14 amino acids. With V trimmed by 5 bases and J by 6 bases, 6 bases remained unmatched. This chain's CDR3 is CASSKTGGGNGYTF. In DNA form, the CDR3 reads TGTGCCAGCAGTAAGACAGGGGGCGGGAATGGCTACACCTTC.

A single count supports this clone. CDR3 sequence reads: CASSSGSGANVLTF. CDR3 DNA: TGTGCCAGCAGTAGTGGGAGCGGGGCCAACGTCCTGACTTTC. The chain carries TRBV6-5 and TRBJ2-6, with D possibly being TRBD2 (5 bases). Trimming took 5 bases from V and 4 from J, leaving 9 bases between them. The length of the CDR3 is 14 residues. The germline gives CDR1 MNHEY, CDR2 SVGAGI.

The chain uses TRBV19 and TRBJ1-3; unclear D gene. Germline CDR1 LNHDA, CDR2 SQIVND (reference sequence). Between the trimmed V and J ends, which lost 6 bases and 0 bases, there was a span of 12 bases. This CDR3 has 15 amino acids. DNA of the CDR3: TGTGCCAGTAGCACTTCTAGGAGCTCTGGAAACACCATATATTTT. Translated, it gives CASSTSRSSGNTIYF.